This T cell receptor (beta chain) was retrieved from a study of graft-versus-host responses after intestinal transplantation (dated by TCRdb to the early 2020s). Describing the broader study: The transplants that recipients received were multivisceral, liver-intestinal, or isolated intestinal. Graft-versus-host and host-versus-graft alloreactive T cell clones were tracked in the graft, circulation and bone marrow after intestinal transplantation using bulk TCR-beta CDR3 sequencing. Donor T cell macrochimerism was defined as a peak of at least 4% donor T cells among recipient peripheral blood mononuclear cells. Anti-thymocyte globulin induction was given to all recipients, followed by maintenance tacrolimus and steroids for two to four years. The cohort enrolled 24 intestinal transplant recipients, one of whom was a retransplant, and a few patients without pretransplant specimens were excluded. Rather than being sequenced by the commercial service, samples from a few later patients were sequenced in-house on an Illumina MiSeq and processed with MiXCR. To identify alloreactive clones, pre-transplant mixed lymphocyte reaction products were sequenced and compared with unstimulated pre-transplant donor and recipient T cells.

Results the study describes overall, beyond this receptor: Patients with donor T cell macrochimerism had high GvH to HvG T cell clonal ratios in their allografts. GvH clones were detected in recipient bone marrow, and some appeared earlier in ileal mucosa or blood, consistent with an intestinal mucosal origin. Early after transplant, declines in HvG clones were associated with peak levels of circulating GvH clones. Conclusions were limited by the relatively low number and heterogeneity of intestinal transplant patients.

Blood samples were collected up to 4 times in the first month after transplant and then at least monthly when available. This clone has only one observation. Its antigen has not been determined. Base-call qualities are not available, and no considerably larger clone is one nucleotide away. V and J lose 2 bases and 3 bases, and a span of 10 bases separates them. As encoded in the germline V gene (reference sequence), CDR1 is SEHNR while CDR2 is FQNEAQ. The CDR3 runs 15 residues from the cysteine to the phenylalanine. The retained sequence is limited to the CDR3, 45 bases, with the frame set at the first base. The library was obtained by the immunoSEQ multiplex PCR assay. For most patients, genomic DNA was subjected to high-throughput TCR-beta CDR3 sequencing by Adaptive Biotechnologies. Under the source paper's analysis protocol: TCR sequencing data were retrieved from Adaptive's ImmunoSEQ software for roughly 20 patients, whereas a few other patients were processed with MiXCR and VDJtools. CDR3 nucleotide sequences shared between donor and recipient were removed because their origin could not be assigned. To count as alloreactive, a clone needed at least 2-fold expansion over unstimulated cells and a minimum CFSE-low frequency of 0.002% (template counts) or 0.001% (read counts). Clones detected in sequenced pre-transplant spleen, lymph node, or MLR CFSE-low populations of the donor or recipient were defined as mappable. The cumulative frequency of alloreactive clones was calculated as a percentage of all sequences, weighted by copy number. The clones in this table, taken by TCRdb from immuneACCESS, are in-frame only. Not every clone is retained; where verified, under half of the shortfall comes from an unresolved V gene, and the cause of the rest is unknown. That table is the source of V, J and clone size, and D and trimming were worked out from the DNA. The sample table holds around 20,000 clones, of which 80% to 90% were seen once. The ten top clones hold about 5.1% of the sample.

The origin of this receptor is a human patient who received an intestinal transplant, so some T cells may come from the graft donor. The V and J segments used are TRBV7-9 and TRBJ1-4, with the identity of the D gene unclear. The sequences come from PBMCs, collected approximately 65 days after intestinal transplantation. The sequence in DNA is TGTGCCAGCAGCTTACCAACCCCGGCTAATGAAAAACTGTTTTTT. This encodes CASSLPTPANEKLFF.